The clone carrying this TCR beta chain was observed a few times. Its specificity is unknown. Germline-derived CDR1 and CDR2 are MNHNS and SASEGT. The CDR3 length is 16 residues. Trimming shortened V by 4 bases and J by 0 bases, and 13 bases separated the two germline ends. This entry is derived from a study of memory CD4+ T cells and cytomegalovirus serostatus. Overall study: Of the healthy Belgian adults, 9 were CMV seropositive and approximately 25 seronegative. The study, taken as a whole, reports: Median bootstrapped AUC for CMV status was around 0.96 originally, less than 0.93 US-trained.

The method was immunoSEQ multiplex PCR; TCRdb's version includes in-frame clones alone and lacks a portion of them. In the table there are about 38,000 clones, around 80% of which are singletons. The sort gate was single viable CD3+CD4+CD8-CD45RO+ cells for memory CD4+ T cells. Total CD4+ T cells were enriched by CD4 positive selection. This chain joins TRBV6-1 and TRBJ1-3, with no clear D. This clonotype originated in an adult in good health and CMV-seropositive. Sequences were obtained from memory CD4+ T cells from blood. CDR3 DNA: TGTGCCAGCAGTGTAGTGCAGGCGGCCTCTGGAAACACCATATATTTT. This codes for CASSVVQAASGNTIYF.